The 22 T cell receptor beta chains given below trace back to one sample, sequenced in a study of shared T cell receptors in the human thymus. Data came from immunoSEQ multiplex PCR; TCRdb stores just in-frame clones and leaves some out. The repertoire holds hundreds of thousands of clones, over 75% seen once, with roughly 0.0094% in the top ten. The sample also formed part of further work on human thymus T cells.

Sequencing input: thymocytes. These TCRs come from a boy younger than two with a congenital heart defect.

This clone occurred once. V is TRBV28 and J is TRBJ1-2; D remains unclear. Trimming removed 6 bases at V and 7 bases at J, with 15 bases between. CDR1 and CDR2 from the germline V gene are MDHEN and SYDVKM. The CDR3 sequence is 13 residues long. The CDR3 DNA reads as TGTGCCAGCAGGCTTCGCGGGTTGGGTGGCTACACCTTC. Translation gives CASRLRGLGGYTF.

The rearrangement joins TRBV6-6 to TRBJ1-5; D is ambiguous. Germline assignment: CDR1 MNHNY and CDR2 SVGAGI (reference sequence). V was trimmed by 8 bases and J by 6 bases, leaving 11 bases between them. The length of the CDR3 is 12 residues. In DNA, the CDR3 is TGTGCCAGCGCCTCCGGGAGTCAGCCCCAGCATTTT. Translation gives CASASGSQPQHF.

The CDR3 bases are TGTGCCAGCAGCCAAGAGGGCAGGGGAAAAGAGACCCAGTACTTC. This encodes CASSQEGRGKETQYF. The rearrangement joins TRBV14 to TRBJ2-5, with D possibly being TRBD1 (6 bases). The ends were cut back, 0 bases at V and 3 bases at J, with 11 bases in the middle. The CDR3 is made up of 15 amino acids. The germline V gene has CDR1 SGHDN and CDR2 FVKESK.

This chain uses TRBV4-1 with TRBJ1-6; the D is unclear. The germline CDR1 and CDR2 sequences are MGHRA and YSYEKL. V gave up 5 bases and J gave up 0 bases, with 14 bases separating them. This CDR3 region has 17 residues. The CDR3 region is CASSYRRADSYNSPLHF. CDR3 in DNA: TGCGCCAGCAGCTACCGGAGGGCAGACTCCTATAATTCACCCCTCCACTTT.

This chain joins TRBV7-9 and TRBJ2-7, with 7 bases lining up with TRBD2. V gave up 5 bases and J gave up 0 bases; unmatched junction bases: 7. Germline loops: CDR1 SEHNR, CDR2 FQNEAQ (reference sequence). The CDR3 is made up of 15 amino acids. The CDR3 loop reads CASSHKAGISYEQYF. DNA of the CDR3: TGTGCCAGCAGCCACAAAGCGGGGATCTCCTACGAGCAGTACTTC.

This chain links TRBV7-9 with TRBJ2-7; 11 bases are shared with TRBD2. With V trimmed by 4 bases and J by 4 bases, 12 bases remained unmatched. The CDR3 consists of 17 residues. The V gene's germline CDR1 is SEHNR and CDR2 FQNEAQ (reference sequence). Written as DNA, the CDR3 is TGTGCCAGCAGCTCGACTAGCGGGGTGCAGATCGAGTACGAGCAGTACTTC. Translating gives CASSSTSGVQIEYEQYF.

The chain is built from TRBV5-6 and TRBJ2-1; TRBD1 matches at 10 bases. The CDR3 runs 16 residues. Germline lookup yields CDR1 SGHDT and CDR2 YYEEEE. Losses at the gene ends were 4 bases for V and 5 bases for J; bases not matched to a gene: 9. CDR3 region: CASSPWDRGVNNEQFF. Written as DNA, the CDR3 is TGTGCCAGCAGCCCGTGGGACAGGGGAGTGAACAATGAGCAGTTCTTC.

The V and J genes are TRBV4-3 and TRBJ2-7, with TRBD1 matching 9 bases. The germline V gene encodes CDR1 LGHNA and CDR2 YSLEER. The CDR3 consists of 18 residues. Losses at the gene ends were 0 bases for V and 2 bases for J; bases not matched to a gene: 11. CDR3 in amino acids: CASSQDKAGTGTPYEQYF. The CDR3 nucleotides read TGCGCCAGCAGCCAAGATAAGGCCGGGACAGGGACCCCCTACGAGCAGTACTTC.

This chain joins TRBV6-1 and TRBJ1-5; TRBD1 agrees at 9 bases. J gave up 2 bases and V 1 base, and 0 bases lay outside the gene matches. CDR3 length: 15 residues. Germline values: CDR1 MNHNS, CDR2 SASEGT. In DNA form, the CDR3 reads TGTGCCAGCAGTGAAGGGACAGGGGGCAATCAGCCCCAGCATTTT. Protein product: CASSEGTGGNQPQHF.

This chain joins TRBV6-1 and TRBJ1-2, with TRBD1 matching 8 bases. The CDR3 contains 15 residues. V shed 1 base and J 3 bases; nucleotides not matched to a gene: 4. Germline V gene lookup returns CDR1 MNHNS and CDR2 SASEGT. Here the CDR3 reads CASSEGTGRDYGYTF. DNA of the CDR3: TGTGCCAGCAGTGAAGGGACAGGGAGGGACTATGGCTACACCTTC.

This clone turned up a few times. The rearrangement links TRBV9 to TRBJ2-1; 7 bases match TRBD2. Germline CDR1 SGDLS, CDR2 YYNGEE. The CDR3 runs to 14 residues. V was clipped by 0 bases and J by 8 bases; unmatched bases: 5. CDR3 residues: CASSVGLAGDEQFF. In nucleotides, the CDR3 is TGTGCCAGCAGCGTAGGACTAGCTGGCGATGAGCAGTTCTTC.

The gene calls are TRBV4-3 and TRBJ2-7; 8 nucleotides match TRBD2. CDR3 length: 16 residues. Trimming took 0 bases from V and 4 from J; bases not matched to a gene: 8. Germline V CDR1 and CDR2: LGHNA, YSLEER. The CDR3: CASSQDPGTRGYEQYF. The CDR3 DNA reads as TGCGCCAGCAGCCAAGACCCCGGGACTAGGGGGTACGAGCAGTACTTC.

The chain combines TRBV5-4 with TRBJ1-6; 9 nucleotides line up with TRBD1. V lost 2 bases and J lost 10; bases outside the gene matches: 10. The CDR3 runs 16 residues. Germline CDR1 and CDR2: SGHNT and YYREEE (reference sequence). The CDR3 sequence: CASSFRVGTGISPLHF. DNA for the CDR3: TGTGCCAGCAGCTTCAGAGTCGGGACAGGGATCTCACCCCTCCACTTT.

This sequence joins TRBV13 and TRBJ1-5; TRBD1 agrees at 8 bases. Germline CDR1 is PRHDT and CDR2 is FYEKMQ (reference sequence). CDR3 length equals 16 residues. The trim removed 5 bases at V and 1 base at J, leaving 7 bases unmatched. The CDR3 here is CASSIRQGKSNQPQHF. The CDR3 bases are TGTGCCAGCAGCATAAGACAGGGGAAGAGCAATCAGCCCCAGCATTTT.

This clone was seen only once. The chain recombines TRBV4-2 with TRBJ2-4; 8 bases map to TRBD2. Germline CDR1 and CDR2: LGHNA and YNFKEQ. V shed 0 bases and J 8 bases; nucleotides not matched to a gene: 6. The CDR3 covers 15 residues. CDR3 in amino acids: CASSQDTGGLYIQYF. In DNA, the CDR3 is TGTGCCAGCAGCCAAGATACGGGGGGGCTATACATTCAGTACTTC.

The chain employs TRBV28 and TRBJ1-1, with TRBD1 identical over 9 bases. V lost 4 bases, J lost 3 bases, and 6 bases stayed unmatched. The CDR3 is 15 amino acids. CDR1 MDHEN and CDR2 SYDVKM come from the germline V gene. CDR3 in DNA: TGTGCCAGCAGTTCCCGGACAGGGGAGGACACTGAAGCTTTCTTT. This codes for CASSSRTGEDTEAFF. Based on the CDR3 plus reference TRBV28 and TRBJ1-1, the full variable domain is DVKVTQSSRYLVKRTGEKVFLECVQDMDHENMFWYRQDPGLGLRLIYFSYDVKMKEKGDIPEGYSVSREKKERFSLILESASTNQTSMYLCASSSRTGEDTEAFFGQGTRLTVV.

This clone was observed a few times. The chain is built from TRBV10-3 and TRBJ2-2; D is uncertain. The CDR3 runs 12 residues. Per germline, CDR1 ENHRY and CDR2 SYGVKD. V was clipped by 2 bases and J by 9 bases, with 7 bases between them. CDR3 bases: TGTGCCATCAGTGAGAACAGCAGGGAGCTGTTTTTT. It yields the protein CAISENSRELFF.

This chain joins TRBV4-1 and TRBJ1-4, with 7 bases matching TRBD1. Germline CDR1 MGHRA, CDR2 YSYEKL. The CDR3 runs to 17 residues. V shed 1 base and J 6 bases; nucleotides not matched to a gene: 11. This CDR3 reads CASSQGTGGSVDEKLFF. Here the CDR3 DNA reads TGCGCCAGCAGCCAAGGGACAGGTGGTTCGGTAGATGAAAAACTGTTTTTT.

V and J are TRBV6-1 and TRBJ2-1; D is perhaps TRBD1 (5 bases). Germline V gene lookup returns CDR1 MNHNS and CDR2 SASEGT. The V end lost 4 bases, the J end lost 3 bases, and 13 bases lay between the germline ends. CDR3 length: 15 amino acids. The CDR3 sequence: CASSAQDVHYNEQFF. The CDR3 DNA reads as TGTGCCAGCAGTGCACAGGACGTACACTACAATGAGCAGTTCTTC.

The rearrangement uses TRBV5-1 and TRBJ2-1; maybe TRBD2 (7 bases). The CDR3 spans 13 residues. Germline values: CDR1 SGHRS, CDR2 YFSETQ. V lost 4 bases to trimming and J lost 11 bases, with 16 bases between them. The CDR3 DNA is TGCGCCAGCAGCCCCCCGGGGGGCTATAAGCAGTTCTTC. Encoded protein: CASSPPGGYKQFF. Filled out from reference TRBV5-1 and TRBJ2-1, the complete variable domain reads KAGVTQTPRYLIKTRGQQVTLSCSPISGHRSVSWYQQTPGQGLQFLFEYFSETQRNKGNFPGRFSGRQFSNSRSEMNVSTLELGDSALYLCASSPPGGYKQFFGPGTRLTVL.

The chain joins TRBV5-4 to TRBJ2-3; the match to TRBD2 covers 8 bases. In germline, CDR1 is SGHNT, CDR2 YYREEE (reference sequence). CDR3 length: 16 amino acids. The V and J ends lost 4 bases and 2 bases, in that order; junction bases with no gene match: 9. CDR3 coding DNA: TGTGCCAGCAGCGTCGGGGGGCGGGGGGCCACAGATACGCAGTATTTT. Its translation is CASSVGGRGATDTQYF.

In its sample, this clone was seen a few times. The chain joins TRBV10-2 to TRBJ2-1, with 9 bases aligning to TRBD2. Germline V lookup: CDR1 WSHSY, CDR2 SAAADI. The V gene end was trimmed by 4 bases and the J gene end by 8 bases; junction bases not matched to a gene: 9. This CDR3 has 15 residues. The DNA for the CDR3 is TGCGCCAGCAGTGCTCCGGGACTAGCTCTCGATGAGCAGTTCTTC. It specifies CASSAPGLALDEQFF.